The next 10 T cell receptor beta chains were all read from a single sample in a study of blood T cell repertoires in COVID-19. The data were produced by immunoSEQ multiplex PCR, yet TCRdb's version contains in-frame clones alone and is incomplete. The data hold 200,000 to 250,000 clones, with roughly 88% observed a single time. The specimen was peripheral blood. The source is a woman aged 40 to 50 who had recovered from COVID-19.

The CDR3 region is CASSLPGLQQYF. DNA for the CDR3: TGTGCCAGCAGCCTGCCGGGATTGCAGCAGTATTTT. This chain links TRBV14 with TRBJ2-3, with D tentatively TRBD2 (5 bases). Germline V gives CDR1 SGHDN, CDR2 FVKESK. There are 12 residues in the CDR3. V was pared by 4 bases and J by 11 bases, with 13 bases between.

V is TRBV10-2 and J is TRBJ1-4, with 7 bases aligning to TRBD1. The V gene end was trimmed by 4 bases and the J gene end by 4 bases; junction bases not matched to a gene: 6. Per germline, CDR1 WSHSY and CDR2 SAAADI. The CDR3 is made up of 15 amino acids. CDR3 region: CASSAIGTDNEKLFF. The CDR3 bases are TGCGCCAGCAGTGCGATCGGGACAGATAATGAAAAACTGTTTTTT.

This clone came up a few times. V usage is TRBV2 and J usage is TRBJ2-3, with D maybe TRBD2 (6 bases). Trimming removed 6 bases at V and 1 base at J, with 11 bases between. Per the germline V gene, CDR1 is SNHLY and CDR2 is FYNNEI. The CDR3 loop spans 14 amino acids. CDR3 DNA sequence: TGTGCCAGCAGGCGGGACCAGGGCACAGATACGCAGTATTTT. Amino acids: CASRRDQGTDTQYF. The whole variable domain, remainder taken from reference TRBV2 and TRBJ2-3, is EPEVTQTPSHQVTQMGQEVILRCVPISNHLYFYWYRQILGQKVEFLVSFYNNEISEKSEIFDDQFSVERPDGSNFTLKIRSTKLEDSAMYFCASRRDQGTDTQYFGPGTRLTVL.

This chain uses TRBV7-2 with TRBJ2-2; TRBD1 matches at 10 bases. The trim removed 2 bases at V and 3 bases at J, leaving 9 bases unmatched. The CDR3 runs to 18 residues. CDR1 is SGHTA, CDR2 FQGNSA, per germline. CDR3 sequence: CASSLLKSTGGDTGELFF. The CDR3 nucleotides are TGTGCCAGCAGCTTACTTAAATCGACAGGGGGCGACACCGGGGAGCTGTTTTTT.

This chain uses TRBV6-6 with TRBJ1-1; possible D gene TRBD1, 5 bases. V was clipped by 2 bases and J by 0 bases, with 7 bases between them. CDR1 and CDR2 (germline): MNHNY, SVGAGI (reference sequence). The CDR3 length is 14 residues. CDR3 amino acids: CASSYGGVNTEAFF. The CDR3 DNA reads as TGTGCCAGCAGTTACGGAGGGGTGAACACTGAAGCTTTCTTT.

This chain's CDR3 is CASTLSGGSYEQYF. CDR3 bases: TGTGCCAGCACACTCAGCGGGGGCTCCTACGAGCAGTACTTC. This chain joins TRBV3-1 (or the pseudogene TRBV3-2) and TRBJ2-7; 8 nucleotides line up with TRBD2. Losses at the gene ends were 7 bases for V and 0 bases for J; bases not matched to a gene: 5. Per germline, CDR1 LGHDT and CDR2 YNNKEL (reference sequence). The CDR3 is 14 residues long.

This chain joins TRBV6-4 and TRBJ2-1, with 11 nucleotides matching TRBD2. There are 13 residues in the CDR3. CDR1 and CDR2 (germline): MRHNA, SNTAGT. V was clipped by 3 bases and J by 9 bases; unmatched bases: 1. The CDR3 bases are TGTGCCAGCAGTGAAACTAGCGGGAGTGAGCAGTTCTTC. Encoded protein: CASSETSGSEQFF.

As for this clone: Other DNA sequences from this sample encode an identical CDR3 as well. This sequence joins TRBV28 and TRBJ2-7, with D possibly being TRBD2 (5 bases). V was shortened by 3 bases and J by 4 bases, with 10 bases between the two germline ends. CDR3 length: 13 residues. Germline V lookup: CDR1 MDHEN, CDR2 SYDVKM. The chain's CDR3 is CASSLGRTYEQYF. In nucleotides, the CDR3 is TGTGCCAGCAGTTTGGGCCGGACTTACGAGCAGTACTTC.

The V call is TRBV14, the J call TRBJ2-3; D is undetermined. The CDR3 is 14 residues long. The germline CDR1 and CDR2 sequences are SGHDN and FVKESK. Trimming shortened V by 6 bases and J by 4 bases, and 14 bases separated the two germline ends. In DNA, the CDR3 is TGTGCCAGCAGGGAGATAGACCGGGCAGATACGCAGTATTTT. It codes for CASREIDRADTQYF.

This chain joins TRBV6-6 and TRBJ1-3; perhaps TRBD1 as D (5 bases). Germline lookup yields CDR1 MNHNY and CDR2 SVGAGI (reference sequence). Trimming removed 5 bases from V and 0 bases from J, with 8 bases in between. This CDR3 spans 14 amino acids. CDR3 residues: CASSLTGSGNTIYF. The CDR3 nucleotides are TGTGCCAGCAGTCTTACAGGCTCTGGAAACACCATATATTTT.